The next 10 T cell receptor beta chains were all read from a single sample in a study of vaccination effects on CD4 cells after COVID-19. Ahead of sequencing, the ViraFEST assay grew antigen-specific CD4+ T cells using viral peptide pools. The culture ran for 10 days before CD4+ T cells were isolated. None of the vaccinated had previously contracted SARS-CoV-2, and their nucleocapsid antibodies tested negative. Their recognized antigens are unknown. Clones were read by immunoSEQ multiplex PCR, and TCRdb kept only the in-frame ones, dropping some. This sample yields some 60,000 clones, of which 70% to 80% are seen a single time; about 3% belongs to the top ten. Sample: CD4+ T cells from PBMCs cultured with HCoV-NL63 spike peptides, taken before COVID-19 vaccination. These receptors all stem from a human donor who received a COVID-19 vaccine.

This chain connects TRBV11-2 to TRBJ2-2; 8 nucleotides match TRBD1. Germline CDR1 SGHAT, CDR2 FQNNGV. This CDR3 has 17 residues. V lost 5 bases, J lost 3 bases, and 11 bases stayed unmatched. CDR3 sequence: CASSPRGGTGYTGELFF. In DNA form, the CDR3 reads TGTGCCAGCAGCCCCCGAGGGGGGACAGGTTACACCGGGGAGCTGTTTTTT.

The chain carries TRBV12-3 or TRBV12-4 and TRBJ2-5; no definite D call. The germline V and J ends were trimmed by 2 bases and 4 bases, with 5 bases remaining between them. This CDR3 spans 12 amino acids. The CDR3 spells CASSLWGETQYF. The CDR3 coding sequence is TGTGCCAGCAGTTTATGGGGAGAGACCCAGTACTTC.

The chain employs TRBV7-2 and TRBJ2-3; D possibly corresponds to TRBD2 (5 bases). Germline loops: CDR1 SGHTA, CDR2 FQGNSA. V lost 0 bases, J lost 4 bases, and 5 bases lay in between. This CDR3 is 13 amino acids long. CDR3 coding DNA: TGTGCCAGCAGCTTAGCGAGGGCAGATACGCAGTATTTT. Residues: CASSLARADTQYF.

CDR3 DNA: TGCGCCAGCAGTCCGGGGGGAGGAGAGACCCAGTACTTC. Amino acids: CASSPGGGETQYF. The chain recombines TRBV5-1 with TRBJ2-5; 7 nucleotides line up with TRBD2. CDR3 size: 13 residues. Per germline, CDR1 SGHRS and CDR2 YFSETQ. The V segment lost 5 bases and the J segment 4 bases; nucleotides outside the gene matches: 5.

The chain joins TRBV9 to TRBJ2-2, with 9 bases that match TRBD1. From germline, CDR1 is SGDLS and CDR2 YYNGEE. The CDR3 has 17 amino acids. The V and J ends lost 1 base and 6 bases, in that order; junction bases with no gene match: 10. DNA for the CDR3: TGTGCCAGCAGCGTATTGGGTGGGACAGGGAAGGCCGGGGAGCTGTTTTTT. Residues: CASSVLGGTGKAGELFF.

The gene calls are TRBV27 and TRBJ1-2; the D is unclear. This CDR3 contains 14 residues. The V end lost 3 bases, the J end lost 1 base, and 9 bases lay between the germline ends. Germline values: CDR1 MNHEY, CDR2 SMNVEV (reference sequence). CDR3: CASSFRALNYGYTF. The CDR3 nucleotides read TGTGCCAGCAGTTTCCGGGCACTTAACTATGGCTACACCTTC.

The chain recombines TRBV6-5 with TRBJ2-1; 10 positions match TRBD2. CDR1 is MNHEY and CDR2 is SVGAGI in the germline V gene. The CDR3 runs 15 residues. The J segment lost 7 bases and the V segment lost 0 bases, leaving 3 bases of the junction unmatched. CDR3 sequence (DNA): TGTGCCAGCAGTTACTCTAGCGGGGGGAGGAATGAGCAGTTCTTC. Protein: CASSYSSGGRNEQFF.

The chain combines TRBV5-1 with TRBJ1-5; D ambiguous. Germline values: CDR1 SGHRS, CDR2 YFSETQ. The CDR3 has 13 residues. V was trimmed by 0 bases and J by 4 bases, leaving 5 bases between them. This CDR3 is CASSLDSNQPQHF. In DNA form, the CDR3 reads TGCGCCAGCAGCTTGGACAGTAATCAGCCCCAGCATTTT.

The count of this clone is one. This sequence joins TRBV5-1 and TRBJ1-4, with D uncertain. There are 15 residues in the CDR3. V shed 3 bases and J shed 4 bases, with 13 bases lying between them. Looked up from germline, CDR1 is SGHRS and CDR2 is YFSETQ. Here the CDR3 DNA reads TGCGCCAGCAGCTCACAGTCCTACCGTAATGAAAAACTGTTTTTT. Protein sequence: CASSSQSYRNEKLFF. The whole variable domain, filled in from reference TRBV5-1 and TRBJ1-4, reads KAGVTQTPRYLIKTRGQQVTLSCSPISGHRSVSWYQQTPGQGLQFLFEYFSETQRNKGNFPGRFSGRQFSNSRSEMNVSTLELGDSALYLCASSSQSYRNEKLFFGSGTQLSVL.

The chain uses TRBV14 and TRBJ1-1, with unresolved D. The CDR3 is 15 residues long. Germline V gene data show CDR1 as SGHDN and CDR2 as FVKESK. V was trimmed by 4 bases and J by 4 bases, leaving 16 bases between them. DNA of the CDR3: TGTGCCAGCAGCCGTACCGCCCTGGATGGCACTGAAGCTTTCTTT. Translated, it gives CASSRTALDGTEAFF. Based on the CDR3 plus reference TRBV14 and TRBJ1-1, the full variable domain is EAGVTQFPSHSVIEKGQTVTLRCDPISGHDNLYWYRRVMGKEIKFLLHFVKESKQDESGMPNNRFLAERTGGTYSTLKVQPAELEDSGVYFCASSRTALDGTEAFFGQGTRLTVV.